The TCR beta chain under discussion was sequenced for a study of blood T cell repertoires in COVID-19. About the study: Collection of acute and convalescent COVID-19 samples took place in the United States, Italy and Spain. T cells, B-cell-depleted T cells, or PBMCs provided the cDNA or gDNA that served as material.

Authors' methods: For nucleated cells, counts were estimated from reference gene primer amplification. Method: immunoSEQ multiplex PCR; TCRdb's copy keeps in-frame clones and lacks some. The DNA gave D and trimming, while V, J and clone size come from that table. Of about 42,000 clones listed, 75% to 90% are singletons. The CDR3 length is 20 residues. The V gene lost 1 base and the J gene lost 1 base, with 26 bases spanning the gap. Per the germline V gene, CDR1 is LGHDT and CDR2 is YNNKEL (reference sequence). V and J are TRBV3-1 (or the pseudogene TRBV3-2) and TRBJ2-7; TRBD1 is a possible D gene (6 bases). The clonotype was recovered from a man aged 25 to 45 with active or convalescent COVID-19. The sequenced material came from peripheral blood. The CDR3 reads CASSQGGCMGHRRRSYEQYV. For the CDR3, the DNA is TGTGCCAGCAGCCAAGGAGGGTGTATGGGACACCGACGGAGGTCCTACGAGCAGTACGTC.